These 27 T cell receptor beta chains originate from one sample sequenced in a study of cytomegalovirus exposure and HLA in healthy donors. PCR amplification relied on 60 Vbeta primers (plus 13 Jbeta primers). Assay: immunoSEQ multiplex PCR; the TCRdb copy retains only in-frame clones and omits some. This sample's table has roughly 120,000 clones. The sequenced sample consisted of PBMCs. The receptors stem from a man aged 18 to 29 in good health and CMV-seronegative.

CDR3 DNA sequence: TGTGCCAGCAGCGCTCTGACAGGGGGCACTGAAGCTTTCTTT. This translates into CASSALTGGTEAFF. The gene calls are TRBV7-2 and TRBJ1-1; 9 bases line up with TRBD1. V was pared by 5 bases and J by 4 bases, with 5 bases of the junction left unmatched. The CDR3 length is 14 residues. Germline V gives CDR1 SGHTA, CDR2 FQGNSA.

The chain has TRBV19 and TRBJ1-4; 7 bases agree with TRBD1. CDR3 length: 15 residues. Germline lookup yields CDR1 LNHDA and CDR2 SQIVND (reference sequence). The trim removed 8 bases at V and 6 bases at J, leaving 12 bases unmatched. CDR3 sequence: CASQDRPLGDEKLFF. DNA of the CDR3: TGTGCCAGTCAGGACAGGCCCTTGGGGGATGAAAAACTGTTTTTT.

The rearrangement uses TRBV6-5 and TRBJ2-7; TRBD2 might be the D (7 bases). CDR3 length: 15 residues. Trimming stripped 7 bases from V and 4 bases from J, with 20 bases between. Germline assignment: CDR1 MNHEY and CDR2 SVGAGI. Here the CDR3 DNA reads TGTGCCAGCACTGTGGGGGGGCATTCAGGATACGAGCAGTACTTC. This sequence encodes CASTVGGHSGYEQYF.

V and J are TRBV7-2 and TRBJ2-1; a weak D match, TRBD2 (6 bases). The germline V gene has CDR1 SGHTA and CDR2 FQGNSA. V lost 2 bases and J lost 9, with 23 bases in between. This CDR3 contains 17 residues. Written as DNA, the CDR3 is TGTGCCAGCAGCTTAAGTTCGGGTCTGGGGGGTAAAGGTGAGCAGTTCTTC. It translates to CASSLSSGLGGKGEQFF.

The rearrangement joins TRBV21-1 to TRBJ2-7; the table calls TRBD1, which could not be checked here. TRBV21-1 is termed a pseudogene. The CDR3 is 15 residues long. In nucleotides, the CDR3 is TGTGCCAGCAGCAAAGGCGGCAGGGCGCCCTACGAGCAGTACTTC. Residues: CASSKGGRAPYEQYF.

The chain links TRBV13 to TRBJ2-7; 7 bases align to TRBD2. CDR1 PRHDT and CDR2 FYEKMQ come from the germline V gene (reference sequence). The V gene end was trimmed by 4 bases and the J gene end by 5 bases; junction bases not matched to a gene: 5. The CDR3 covers 13 residues. The CDR3 nucleotides read TGTGCCAGCAGCTCCCTCACTAGCGACGAGCAGTACTTC. Its translation is CASSSLTSDEQYF.

V is TRBV2 and J is TRBJ1-5, with TRBD1 matching over 7 bases. Germline V gene data show CDR1 as SNHLY and CDR2 as FYNNEI. The CDR3 is 13 residues long. The J segment lost 5 bases and the V segment lost 5 bases, leaving 3 bases of the junction unmatched. The CDR3 spells CASSYRGYQPQHF. The DNA of the CDR3 is TGTGCCAGCAGTTACAGGGGATATCAGCCCCAGCATTTT.

The chain links TRBV2 to TRBJ2-3, with a weak D call TRBD1 (6 bases). The CDR3 loop spans 17 amino acids. Trimming cost V 3 bases and J 6 bases, with 22 bases left between them. The germline CDR1 and CDR2 sequences are SNHLY and FYNNEI. This CDR3 reads CASSETPRGMVVDTQYF. CDR3 nucleotide sequence: TGTGCCAGCAGTGAGACCCCCAGGGGTATGGTTGTGGATACGCAGTATTTT.

V is TRBV19 and J is TRBJ2-7, with 10 bases that match TRBD1. CDR1 LNHDA and CDR2 SQIVND come from the germline V gene (reference sequence). V dropped 5 bases and J dropped 2; count of bases not matched to a gene: 12. The CDR3 is 17 residues long. The chain's CDR3 is CASSRGQGTPLPYEQYF. The DNA of the CDR3 is TGTGCCAGTAGTCGGGGACAGGGGACCCCTCTACCCTACGAGCAGTACTTC. Full variable domain (rest looked up from reference TRBV19 and TRBJ2-7): DGGITQSPKYLFRKEGQNVTLSCEQNLNHDAMYWYRQDPGQGLRLIYYSQIVNDFQKGDIAEGYSVSREKKESFPLTVTSAQKNPTAFYLCASSRGQGTPLPYEQYFGPGTRLTVT.

This chain uses TRBV5-1 with TRBJ1-4; D is unresolved. This CDR3 contains 13 residues. V shed 1 base and J shed 8 bases, with 9 bases lying between them. Germline V gene lookup returns CDR1 SGHRS and CDR2 YFSETQ. The CDR3 DNA is TGCGCCAGCAGCTTGTACAGCCGAGAAAAACTGTTTTTT. The encoded protein is CASSLYSREKLFF.

The chain carries TRBV7-8 and TRBJ2-2, with unresolved D. CDR3 length: 13 amino acids. Germline V gives CDR1 SGHVS, CDR2 FQNEAQ. Trimming stripped 6 bases from V and 1 base from J, with 6 bases between. CDR3 in DNA: TGTGCCAGCAGGCCAGAGAACACCGGGGAGCTGTTTTTT. Residues: CASRPENTGELFF.

The chain uses TRBV19 and TRBJ1-5, with 11 bases that match TRBD1. The CDR3 runs to 18 residues. The V and J ends lost 3 bases and 1 base, in that order; junction bases with no gene match: 8. Germline assignment: CDR1 LNHDA and CDR2 SQIVND (reference sequence). CDR3 DNA: TGTGCCAGTAGTATCACGGGACAGGGGGTTGAGAGCAATCAGCCCCAGCATTTT. Protein: CASSITGQGVESNQPQHF.

The gene calls are TRBV4-1 and TRBJ2-3, with TRBD2 matching over 11 bases. The CDR3 covers 17 residues. V gave up 2 bases and J gave up 5 bases; unmatched junction bases: 9. The germline V gene encodes CDR1 MGHRA and CDR2 YSYEKL. As DNA, the CDR3 is TGCGCCAGCAGCCAACAGACCACTAGCGGGGGCGGAGATACGCAGTATTTT. Protein: CASSQQTTSGGGDTQYF.

The V call is TRBV7-9, the J call TRBJ2-5; no clear D. Trimming left V 4 bases short and J 3 bases short, with 3 bases between. This CDR3 has 11 residues. CDR1 is SEHNR and CDR2 is FQNEAQ in the germline V gene (reference sequence). The CDR3 DNA reads TGTGCCAGCAGCTCTGAAGAGACCCAGTACTTC. Translation gives CASSSEETQYF.

The chain uses TRBV25-1 and TRBJ2-6; a weak D match, TRBD1 (5 bases). The CDR3 sequence is 17 residues long. The V gene lost 4 bases and the J gene lost 0 bases, with 13 bases spanning the gap. Germline V gives CDR1 MGHDK, CDR2 SYGVNS. The CDR3 DNA sequence: TGTGCCAGCAGTGGCCCCGACAGTTACTCTGGGGCCAACGTCCTGACTTTC. Translated, it gives CASSGPDSYSGANVLTF.

The V gene is TRBV9, the J gene TRBJ1-4; D is unresolved. Germline values: CDR1 SGDLS, CDR2 YYNGEE. The V end was cut by 3 bases, the J end by 2 bases, with 11 bases between. The CDR3 consists of 15 residues. In nucleotides, the CDR3 is TGTGCCAGCAGCGCTTCAGGTCGCACTAATGAAAAACTGTTTTTT. Encoded protein: CASSASGRTNEKLFF.

This chain links TRBV9 with TRBJ2-1, with a tentative D call TRBD1 (6 bases). Germline assignment: CDR1 SGDLS and CDR2 YYNGEE. Trimming left V 2 bases short and J 7 bases short, with 10 bases between. This CDR3 is 13 amino acids long. CDR3 region: CASSVGTPNEQFF. The DNA of the CDR3 is TGTGCCAGCAGCGTTGGGACACCGAATGAGCAGTTCTTC.

The chain employs TRBV11-2 and TRBJ1-2; D might be TRBD1 (6 bases). V was clipped by 5 bases and J by 6 bases, with 19 bases between them. The CDR3 runs 15 residues. Germline lookup yields CDR1 SGHAT and CDR2 FQNNGV. The CDR3 DNA follows: TGTGCCAGCAGCCCGCTGAACAGGGTCCGGGATGGCTACACCTTC. Its translation: CASSPLNRVRDGYTF.

The CDR3 loop reads CASSASGTSPWEQYF. CDR3 sequence (DNA): TGTGCCAGCAGCGCCTCCGGGACTAGCCCGTGGGAGCAGTACTTC. The chain uses TRBV9 and TRBJ2-7; 9 bases are a match to TRBD2. J gave up 7 bases and V 3 bases, and 11 bases lay outside the gene matches. The CDR3 runs 15 residues. Germline V gene sequence: CDR1 SGDLS, CDR2 YYNGEE.

J is TRBJ1-6 and V is TRBV6-5; D is ambiguous. Germline V gives CDR1 MNHEY, CDR2 SVGAGI. V lost 2 bases and J lost 8, with 10 bases in between. The CDR3 extends over 14 amino acids. CDR3 nucleotides: TGTGCCAGCAGTTACGGCAGGCGGGATTCACCCCTCCACTTT. As protein: CASSYGRRDSPLHF.

The V call is TRBV10-3, the J call TRBJ1-1, with a weak D call TRBD1 (5 bases). The CDR3 contains 15 residues. In germline, CDR1 is ENHRY, CDR2 SYGVKD. V was pared by 5 bases and J by 4 bases, with 17 bases between. The CDR3 DNA is TGTGCCATCAGTCCAGACCAGGGAAGCAGCACTGAAGCTTTCTTT. Amino acids: CAISPDQGSSTEAFF.

Points on this clone: At one end, the junction sequence differs from germline, possibly due to a read error. At the DNA level, this CDR3 is encoded by other sequences in the same sample as well. This chain uses TRBV19 with TRBJ1-1; TRBD1 aligns across 9 bases. This CDR3 region has 14 residues. CDR1 LNHDA and CDR2 SQIVND come from the germline V gene (reference sequence). CDR3 residues: CASSVQGAGTEAFF. CDR3 in DNA: TGTGCCAGTAGTGTACAGGGGGCGGGCACTGAAGCCTTCTTT.

The rearrangement uses TRBV11-2 and TRBJ1-3; 7 positions agree with TRBD1. CDR3 size: 16 residues. The germline V gene encodes CDR1 SGHAT and CDR2 FQNNGV. The V segment lost 2 bases and the J segment 0 bases; nucleotides outside the gene matches: 4. The CDR3 sequence is CASSLNQGVSGNTIYF. The CDR3, as DNA: TGTGCCAGCAGCTTAAATCAGGGGGTCTCTGGAAACACCATATATTTT.

The rearrangement uses TRBV4-1 and TRBJ2-3, with TRBD1 matching over 7 bases. The CDR3 sequence is 14 residues long. Germline V gene lookup returns CDR1 MGHRA and CDR2 YSYEKL. The junction had 6 bases not matched to a gene; V was cut back by 7 bases and J by 2 bases. The CDR3 is CASTRDSYTDTQYF. The CDR3 DNA is TGCGCCAGCACCCGGGACAGTTACACAGATACGCAGTATTTT.

The rearrangement uses TRBV6-5 and TRBJ1-1; tentatively, D is TRBD1 (5 bases). V lost 4 bases and J 4 bases, leaving 13 bases between the germline ends. CDR3 length: 14 amino acids. Germline lookup yields CDR1 MNHEY and CDR2 SVGAGI. DNA for the CDR3: TGTGCCAGCAGTTCGAGGAGTGGGGCCACTGAAGCTTTCTTT. Translation gives CASSSRSGATEAFF.

The gene calls are TRBV5-5 and TRBJ1-5, with D unresolved. The CDR3 has 16 amino acids. With 4 bases removed from V and 7 bases from J, the gap between germline ends came to 21 bases. Germline-derived CDR1 and CDR2 are SGHKS and YYEKEE (reference sequence). CDR3 DNA sequence: TGTGCCAGCAGCCTATTATCCGGGATAAAAGGCCAGCCCCAGCATTTT. Protein sequence: CASSLLSGIKGQPQHF.

V usage is TRBV5-1 and J usage is TRBJ1-1; 8 positions match TRBD1. Germline V lookup: CDR1 SGHRS, CDR2 YFSETQ. V gave up 6 bases and J gave up 1 base; unmatched junction bases: 8. CDR3 size: 15 residues. CDR3 region: CASTRTGTGNTEAFF. The CDR3 bases are TGCGCCAGCACTCGGACCGGGACAGGGAACACTGAAGCTTTCTTT.